This TCR beta chain was retrieved from a study of blood T cells in healthy people across ages. Primers used in a second PCR of roughly 7 to 11 cycles were a sample-barcoded 5' primer and a J-beta primer mix. In TCRdb, the 5' RACE reads were re-called with MiXCR into one record per CDR3 protein. The table lists around 1,100,000 distinct CDR3 sequences, 30% to 40% of them singletons. The CDR3 sequence is 14 residues long. Trimming took 7 bases from V and 4 from J, leaving 16 bases between them. Germline V gives CDR1 MGHRA, CDR2 YSYEKL. This clonotype has only a few counts. Sequences were obtained from blood. The sequence was collected from a man aged 18 to 30 in good health. This chain joins TRBV4-1 and TRBJ1-1, with D perhaps TRBD1 (6 bases). The CDR3: CASIHTGLATEAFF. The CDR3 DNA reads TGCGCCAGCATCCACACAGGGTTGGCCACTGAAGCTTTCTTT.